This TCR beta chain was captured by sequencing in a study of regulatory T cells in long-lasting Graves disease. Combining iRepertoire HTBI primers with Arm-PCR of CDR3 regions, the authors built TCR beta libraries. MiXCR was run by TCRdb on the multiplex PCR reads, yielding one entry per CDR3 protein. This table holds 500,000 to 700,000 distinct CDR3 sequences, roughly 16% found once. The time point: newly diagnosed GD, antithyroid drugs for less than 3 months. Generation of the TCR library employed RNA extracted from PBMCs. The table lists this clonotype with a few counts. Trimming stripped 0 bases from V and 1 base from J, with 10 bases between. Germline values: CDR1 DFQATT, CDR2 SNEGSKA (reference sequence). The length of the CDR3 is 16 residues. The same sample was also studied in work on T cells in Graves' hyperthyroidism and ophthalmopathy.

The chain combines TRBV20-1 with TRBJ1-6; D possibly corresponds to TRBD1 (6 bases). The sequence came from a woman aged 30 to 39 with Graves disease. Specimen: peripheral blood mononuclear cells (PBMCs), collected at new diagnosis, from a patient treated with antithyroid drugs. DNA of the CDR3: TGCAGTGCTAGAGATCTACAGGGATCCTATAATTCACCCCTCCACTTT. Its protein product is CSARDLQGSYNSPLHF.